This T cell receptor (beta chain) is from a study of blood T cell repertoires in COVID-19. Clones were sequenced by immunoSEQ multiplex PCR, and TCRdb holds only the in-frame ones, with some missing. The sample holds about 160,000 clones, 60% to 85% seen once. The CDR3 contains 14 residues. CDR1 SGHNT and CDR2 YYREEE come from the germline V gene (reference sequence). V lost 0 bases to trimming and J lost 5 bases, with 11 bases between them. The sequence was collected from a man in his 60s with acute or convalescent COVID-19. The genes are TRBV5-4 and TRBJ2-5; TRBD2 might be the D (5 bases). The sample was peripheral blood. DNA of the CDR3: TGTGCCAGCAGCTTGGAGGCTAGCCCTGAGACCCAGTACTTC. It is translated as CASSLEASPETQYF.